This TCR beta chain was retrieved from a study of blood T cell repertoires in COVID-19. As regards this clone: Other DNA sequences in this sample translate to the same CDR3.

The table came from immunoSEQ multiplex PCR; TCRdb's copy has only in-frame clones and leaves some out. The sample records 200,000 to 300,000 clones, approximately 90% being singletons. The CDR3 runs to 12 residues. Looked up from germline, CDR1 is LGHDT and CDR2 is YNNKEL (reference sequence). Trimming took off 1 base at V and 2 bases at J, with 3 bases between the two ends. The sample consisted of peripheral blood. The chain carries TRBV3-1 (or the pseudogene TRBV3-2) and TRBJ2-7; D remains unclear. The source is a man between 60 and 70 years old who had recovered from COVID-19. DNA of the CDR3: TGTGCCAGCAGCCAAGCAACCTACGAGCAGTACTTC. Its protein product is CASSQATYEQYF.